These 10 T cell receptor beta chains were sequenced from one sample in a study of cytomegalovirus exposure and HLA in healthy donors. Repertoires were generated with immunoSEQ multiplex PCR, while TCRdb's copy carries only in-frame clones and drops some. The sample has around 150,000 clones, around 85% seen once. Sequencing was carried out using PBMCs. Receptors originate from a woman younger than 45 in good health and CMV-seronegative.

This rearrangement joins TRBV7-2 to TRBJ2-7, with a tentative D call TRBD2 (6 bases). The CDR3 is made up of 16 amino acids. Looked up from germline, CDR1 is SGHTA and CDR2 is FQGNSA. The ends were cut back, 0 bases at V and 4 bases at J, with 16 bases in the middle. The CDR3 region has the DNA TGTGCCAGCAGCTTAGCTGGGTGGAGGGAGCGGTACGAGCAGTACTTC. Its protein product is CASSLAGWRERYEQYF.

The chain joins TRBV9 to TRBJ1-4; D not resolved. CDR1 and CDR2 (germline): SGDLS, YYNGEE. CDR3 length: 14 residues. V dropped 0 bases and J dropped 5 bases, with 8 bases sitting between them. As DNA, the CDR3 is TGTGCCAGCAGCGTAGGTTCGGGAAATGAAAAACTGTTTTTT. Its translation is CASSVGSGNEKLFF.

The chain combines TRBV6-5 with TRBJ2-7; TRBD2 agrees at 8 bases. Germline CDR1 is MNHEY and CDR2 is SVGAGI. This CDR3 has 14 residues. V was pared by 2 bases and J by 3 bases, with 3 bases of the junction left unmatched. CDR3: CASSYRRGVYEQYF. The CDR3 region has the DNA TGTGCCAGCAGTTACCGGCGGGGGGTCTACGAGCAGTACTTC.

The chain has TRBV18 and TRBJ1-1; D remains unclear. CDR3 length equals 13 residues. Trimming took off 6 bases at V and 1 base at J, with 9 bases between the two ends. In germline, CDR1 is KGHSH, CDR2 LQKENI. The CDR3 protein is CASSTSSNTEAFF. As DNA, the CDR3 is TGTGCCAGCTCCACCTCCTCGAACACTGAAGCTTTCTTT.

V is TRBV5-1 and J is TRBJ2-1, with 12 bases fitting TRBD2. V lost 1 base and J lost 8; bases outside the gene matches: 7. Germline-derived CDR1 and CDR2 are SGHRS and YFSETQ. There are 16 residues in the CDR3. The DNA of the CDR3 is TGCGCCAGCAGCTTGTCTAGCGGGGGGGCTCGGCATGAGCAGTTCTTC. Translated: CASSLSSGGARHEQFF.

The sample holds a few counts of this clone. This sequence joins TRBV11-3 and TRBJ2-3; 7 bases line up with TRBD2. Germline V gives CDR1 SGHNT, CDR2 YENEEA. This CDR3 spans 15 amino acids. V lost 3 bases, J lost 5 bases, and 8 bases stayed unmatched. The CDR3 bases are TGTGCCAGCAGCTTCCGCGGGAGTTCAAAAGATACGCAGTATTTT. This sequence encodes CASSFRGSSKDTQYF. Variable domain in full (rest from reference TRBV11-3 and TRBJ2-3): EAGVVQSPRYKIIEKKQPVAFWCNPISGHNTLYWYLQNLGQGPELLIRYENEEAVDDSQLPKDRFSAERLKGVDSTLKIQPAELGDSAVYLCASSFRGSSKDTQYFGPGTRLTVL.

This clone appeared a few times. The rearrangement links TRBV7-3 to TRBJ2-7; D gene unclear. V gave up 5 bases and J gave up 3 bases, with 14 bases separating them. The CDR3 is made up of 14 amino acids. Looked up from germline, CDR1 is SGHTA and CDR2 is FQGTGA. CDR3 region: CASSPDAGRYEQYF. In nucleotides, the CDR3 is TGTGCCAGCAGCCCTGACGCCGGGCGCTACGAGCAGTACTTC.

This clone showed up just a few times. The chain's CDR3 is CASSLTSSGNEQFF. The CDR3 DNA follows: TGTGCCAGCAGCTTAACGTCTAGCGGGAATGAGCAGTTCTTC. The chain has TRBV7-3 and TRBJ2-1; 8 nucleotides agree with TRBD2. Germline loops: CDR1 SGHTA, CDR2 FQGTGA. The CDR3 covers 14 residues. Losses at the gene ends were 0 bases for V and 7 bases for J; bases not matched to a gene: 2.

The genes are TRBV27 and TRBJ1-1; D ambiguous. Germline loops: CDR1 MNHEY, CDR2 SMNVEV (reference sequence). V lost 5 bases, J lost 1 base, and 11 bases lay in between. This CDR3 is built from 14 residues. The CDR3, as DNA: TGTGCCAGCAGTCCGAACCCAGGGAACACTGAAGCTTTCTTT. Amino acids: CASSPNPGNTEAFF.

V gene TRBV11-1 combines with J gene TRBJ2-3; possibly TRBD1 or TRBD2 for D (5 bases each). Germline V gene data show CDR1 as SGHAT and CDR2 as FQDESV (reference sequence). The CDR3 has 15 amino acids. V lost 8 bases and J lost 2, with 17 bases in between. The CDR3 coding sequence is TGTGCCAGCGGTGGTCGGGGCACTTTCACAGATACGCAGTATTTT. Its protein product is CASGGRGTFTDTQYF.